This entry lists 32 T cell receptor beta chains sequenced from one sample in a study of blood T cells in healthy people across ages. The use of a sample-barcoded 5' primer and a J-beta primer mix characterized a second PCR of about 7 to 12 cycles. TCRdb reanalysed the 5' RACE reads using MiXCR and keeps one entry per CDR3 protein. The profile shows more than 1,400,000 distinct CDR3 sequences, approximately 40% of them singletons. The source material was blood. The receptors originated from a woman aged 18-35 years in good health.

This clonotype was found a few times. The chain is built from TRBV12-3 or TRBV12-4 and TRBJ2-2; TRBD1 aligns across 7 bases. The CDR3 totals 13 residues. The J segment lost 6 bases and the V segment lost 6 bases, leaving 4 bases of the junction unmatched. The DNA for the CDR3 is TGTGCCAGCAGACTACAGGGGTCCGGGGAGCTGTTTTTT. This sequence encodes CASRLQGSGELFF.

The J gene is TRBJ2-4, the V gene TRBV3-1; D is tentatively TRBD1 or TRBD2 (5 bases each). The CDR3 is 15 amino acids. Germline CDR1 is LGHDT and CDR2 is YNNKEL (reference sequence). V was trimmed by 2 bases and J by 13 bases, leaving 21 bases between them. CDR3 sequence reads: CASSQRDRTYNEQYF. CDR3 coding DNA: TGTGCCAGCAGCCAAAGGGACCGAACCTACAATGAGCAGTACTTC.

The J gene is TRBJ2-7, the V gene TRBV20-1; no definite D call. Trimming took 1 base from V and 4 from J, leaving 11 bases between them. The CDR3 has 13 residues. Germline loops: CDR1 DFQATT, CDR2 SNEGSKA (reference sequence). This CDR3 reads CSARGTNPYEQYF. In DNA, the CDR3 is TGCAGTGCTAGAGGTACTAATCCATACGAGCAGTACTTC.

This clonotype was observed a few times. CDR3: CASSPRLYIAGVSTDTQYF. For the CDR3, the DNA is TGTGCCAGCAGTCCCAGACTGTATATAGCGGGAGTTAGCACAGATACGCAGTATTTT. The chain uses TRBV12-3 or TRBV12-4 and TRBJ2-3; 9 bases line up with TRBD2. This CDR3 spans 19 amino acids. J was trimmed by 0 bases and V by 5 bases; bases with no gene match: 15.

This clonotype has a count of ten or more. CDR3 protein: CASSLGLAGGTYQETQYF. Written as DNA, the CDR3 is TGTGCCAGCAGCCTCGGACTAGCGGGGGGGACGTACCAAGAGACCCAGTACTTC. The V and J genes are TRBV6-5 and TRBJ2-5, with 15 bases lining up with TRBD2. Per the germline V gene, CDR1 is MNHEY and CDR2 is SVGAGI. CDR3 length: 18 amino acids. V was pared by 6 bases and J by 0 bases, with 8 bases of the junction left unmatched.

V gene TRBV3-1 combines with J gene TRBJ2-5, with D maybe TRBD1 (6 bases). This CDR3 contains 15 residues. The ends were cut back, 1 base at V and 2 bases at J, with 11 bases in the middle. The V gene's germline CDR1 is LGHDT and CDR2 YNNKEL (reference sequence). The CDR3 DNA sequence: TGTGCCAGCAGCCAAGTGAGAGGGGGTCAAGAGACCCAGTACTTC. Encoded protein: CASSQVRGGQETQYF.

Details on this clonotype: The junction departs from the called germline gene at one end, perhaps through a read error. The genes are TRBV7-8 and TRBJ2-3; 7 bases fit TRBD1. CDR3 size: 14 residues. CDR1 and CDR2 (germline): SGHVS, FQNEAQ. The CDR3 DNA reads as TGTGCCAGCGGCTTTTCGACAGGGACAGATACGCAGTATTTT. Translation gives CASGFSTGTDTQYF.

This sequence joins TRBV7-9 and TRBJ2-7; D gene unclear. The end of the DNA fits TRBJ2-5 better, so the J call may be wrong. Germline assignment: CDR1 SEHNR and CDR2 FQNEAQ (reference sequence). CDR3 length equals 14 residues. Here the CDR3 DNA reads TGTGCCAGCAGCGTAAGTGTGGGCTGGGAGACCCAGTACTTC. Translation gives CASSVSVGWETQYF.

The chain combines TRBV19 with TRBJ2-2; no clear D gene. Between the trimmed V and J ends, which lost 0 bases and 2 bases, there was a span of 22 bases. This CDR3 comprises 20 residues. Germline lookup yields CDR1 LNHDA and CDR2 SQIVND (reference sequence). In nucleotides, the CDR3 is TGTGCCAGTAGTATAGAGGAGTGGTACCGGAGCGCGCCTAACACCGGGGAGCTGTTTTTT. Amino acids: CASSIEEWYRSAPNTGELFF.

The chain combines TRBV7-3 with TRBJ2-1; 13 bases agree with TRBD2. Germline CDR1 is SGHTA and CDR2 is FQGTGA. Germline trimming cut 1 base from V and 10 bases from J; bases unmatched to any gene: 7. The length of the CDR3 is 16 residues. The CDR3 coding sequence is TGTGCCAGCAGCTTAAAGACTAGCGGGGGGTTTAGAGAGCAGTTCTTC. It specifies CASSLKTSGGFREQFF.

This clonotype has a handful of counts. The chain is built from TRBV28 and TRBJ1-2; D not certain. Per the germline V gene, CDR1 is MDHEN and CDR2 is SYDVKM. The V and J ends lost 1 base and 2 bases respectively, with 11 bases between them. The length of the CDR3 is 15 residues. CDR3 bases: TGTGCCAGCAGTTTATTGGCCCTTACGAACTATGGCTACACCTTC. Translating it yields CASSLLALTNYGYTF.

This clonotype was seen a handful of times. The V and J genes are TRBV20-1 and TRBJ2-7, with D uncertain. The CDR3 contains 14 residues. V was cut by 0 bases and J by 3 bases, with 12 bases left in between. Germline CDR1 DFQATT, CDR2 SNEGSKA (reference sequence). The CDR3 loop reads CSARDDTSLYEQYF. The CDR3 DNA sequence: TGCAGTGCTAGAGATGACACGTCCCTCTACGAGCAGTACTTC.

This clonotype has more than one count but fewer than ten. The chain couples TRBV7-2 to TRBJ2-1; D is possibly TRBD2 (5 bases). V gave up 5 bases and J gave up 8 bases, with 19 bases separating them. Germline V gene sequence: CDR1 SGHTA, CDR2 FQGNSA. This CDR3 comprises 15 residues. The CDR3 DNA reads TGTGCCAGCAGCCCTGGAGCGGCACGTGTGGATGAGCAGTTCTTC. This encodes CASSPGAARVDEQFF.

The chain combines TRBV10-3 with TRBJ2-4; 8 bases are shared with TRBD1. Germline assignment: CDR1 ENHRY and CDR2 SYGVKD. CDR3 size: 13 residues. The V gene end was trimmed by 5 bases and the J gene end by 15 bases; junction bases not matched to a gene: 12. The CDR3 sequence is CAISSTGENERYF. CDR3 DNA: TGTGCCATCAGTTCGACAGGGGAGAACGAGCGGTACTTC.

The chain carries TRBV7-2 and TRBJ2-3, with D possibly being TRBD2 (6 bases). The CDR3 runs to 16 residues. Per the germline V gene, CDR1 is SGHTA and CDR2 is FQGNSA. V was trimmed by 1 base and J by 4 bases, leaving 15 bases between them. DNA of the CDR3: TGTGCCAGCAGCTTAGGGATGGGGGAGGCCCCAGATACGCAGTATTTT. Encoded protein: CASSLGMGEAPDTQYF.

J is TRBJ2-1 and V is TRBV11-2; possible D gene TRBD2, 5 bases. Germline-derived CDR1 and CDR2 are SGHAT and FQNNGV. The V end was cut by 3 bases, the J end by 0 bases, with 12 bases between. CDR3 length: 16 residues. The DNA of the CDR3 is TGTGCCAGCAGCTTGAGGGCGGTCAACTCCTACAATGAGCAGTTCTTC. Translation: CASSLRAVNSYNEQFF.

The chain has TRBV10-3 and TRBJ2-5; TRBD2 aligns across 11 bases. CDR1 and CDR2 (germline): ENHRY, SYGVKD. V was pared by 8 bases and J by 11 bases, with 16 bases of the junction left unmatched. The CDR3 length is 15 residues. CDR3 loop: CAIGASGGTNNEQYF. CDR3 DNA sequence: TGTGCCATCGGGGCTAGCGGGGGGACTAACAATGAGCAGTACTTC.

This clonotype was seen ten or more times. The J gene is TRBJ2-7, the V gene TRBV6-5, with D possibly matching TRBD2 (5 bases). Trimming took 8 bases from V and 5 from J, leaving 10 bases between them. The CDR3 length is 11 residues. Germline CDR1 is MNHEY and CDR2 is SVGAGI. CDR3 amino acids: CASSSRDEQYF. The CDR3 DNA reads as TGTGCCAGCTCTTCGAGGGACGAGCAGTACTTC.

This clonotype was picked up a small number of times. The genes are TRBV4-1 and TRBJ2-7, with 11 bases matching TRBD2. The CDR3 sequence is 17 residues long. Germline CDR1 MGHRA, CDR2 YSYEKL. Trimming took 0 bases from V and 2 from J; bases not matched to a gene: 6. The CDR3 region is CASSQDIPGLAAYEQYF. CDR3 DNA: TGCGCCAGCAGCCAAGACATTCCGGGACTAGCGGCCTACGAGCAGTACTTC.

This clonotype came up once. The V call is TRBV10-3, the J call TRBJ2-3, with TRBD2 matching over 8 bases. J gave up 2 bases and V 10 bases, and 8 bases lay outside the gene matches. Germline CDR1 reads ENHRY; CDR2 reads SYGVKD. CDR3 size: 14 residues. The CDR3 coding sequence is TGTGCCACCCATTTGACTAGCGACACAGATACGCAGTATTTT. It yields the protein CATHLTSDTDTQYF.

The CDR3 is CAISEKAGEQYF. The CDR3 DNA reads TGTGCCATCAGTGAGAAGGCGGGGGAGCAGTACTTC. The rearrangement uses TRBV10-3 and TRBJ2-7, with D possibly being TRBD2 (6 bases). The CDR3 loop spans 12 amino acids. V was shortened by 2 bases and J by 7 bases, with 9 bases between the two germline ends. Germline CDR1 and CDR2: ENHRY and SYGVKD.

CDR3 residues: CASSSGAGRDGYTF. For the CDR3, the DNA is TGTGCCAGCAGTTCAGGGGCAGGGAGGGATGGCTACACCTTC. This sequence joins TRBV6-6 and TRBJ1-2, with D perhaps TRBD1 (6 bases). CDR1 is MNHNY and CDR2 is SVGAGI in the germline V gene (reference sequence). The CDR3 is 14 amino acids. V lost 4 bases and J lost 6, with 15 bases in between.

The rearrangement uses TRBV6-2 or TRBV6-3 and TRBJ2-3; 8 bases match TRBD1. The CDR3 runs to 14 residues. In germline, CDR1 is MNHEY, CDR2 SVGEGT. The CDR3 DNA is TGTGGATGTTCCCGGGACAGGAGCACAGATACGCAGTATTTT. This codes for CGCSRDRSTDTQYF.

The V gene is TRBV14, the J gene TRBJ2-6; TRBD1 might be the D (6 bases). Germline-derived CDR1 and CDR2 are SGHDN and FVKESK. The CDR3 runs 18 residues. The V end lost 4 bases, the J end lost 2 bases, and 18 bases lay between the germline ends. The CDR3 DNA is TGTGCCAGCAGCCGGACGCTTTATTGGGGGCCTGGGGCCAACGTCCTGACTTTC. Its translation is CASSRTLYWGPGANVLTF.

The V gene is TRBV9, the J gene TRBJ2-3; D call uncertain. Germline CDR1 reads SGDLS; CDR2 reads YYNGEE. The CDR3 is 15 residues long. V shed 0 bases and J shed 0 bases, with 8 bases lying between them. The CDR3 bases are TGTGCCAGCAGCGTAGTTGCGTTAAGCACAGATACGCAGTATTTT. This codes for CASSVVALSTDTQYF. Filled out from reference TRBV9 and TRBJ2-3, the complete variable domain reads DSGVTQTPKHLITATGQRVTLRCSPRSGDLSVYWYQQSLDQGLQFLIQYYNGEERAKGNILERFSAQQFPDLHSELNLSSLELGDSALYFCASSVVALSTDTQYFGPGTRLTVL.

The chain combines TRBV4-1 with TRBJ2-7; TRBD2 agrees at 7 bases. The CDR3 has 13 residues. V trimming: 5 bases; J trimming: 3 bases; junction bases outside the gene matches: 4. CDR1 and CDR2 (germline): MGHRA, YSYEKL. CDR3 nucleotide sequence: TGCGCCAGCAGCACAAGCGGGGACTACGAGCAGTACTTC. It specifies CASSTSGDYEQYF.

The CDR3 DNA sequence: TGTGCCAGAAAGTGCGGGACACCAACCTCTTATGGCTACACCTTC. Amino acids: CARKCGTPTSYGYTF. The chain combines TRBV21-1 with TRBJ1-2; the DNA was not used to check the table's D call, TRBD1. TRBV21-1 is recorded as a pseudogene. This CDR3 region has 15 residues.

V is TRBV5-8 and J is TRBJ2-4; D unclear. The end of the DNA fits TRBJ2-5 better, so the J call may be wrong. Germline values: CDR1 SGHTS, CDR2 YDEGEE. CDR3 length: 17 residues. CDR3 nucleotide sequence: TGTGCCAGCAGCTTGGCCTTGACGGCGGACCACAGAGAGACCCAGTACTTC. It translates to CASSLALTADHRETQYF.

In its sample, this clonotype was seen a few times. The chain carries TRBV9 and TRBJ2-6; D ambiguous. Trimming left V 0 bases short and J 1 base short, with 11 bases between. The germline CDR1 and CDR2 sequences are SGDLS and YYNGEE. The CDR3 has 17 amino acids. CDR3: CASSVAPGRSGANVLTF. The CDR3 DNA reads TGTGCCAGCAGCGTAGCCCCGGGTCGGTCTGGGGCCAACGTCCTGACTTTC.

DNA of the CDR3: TGCAGTGCTCTACTTGGGATCCAACTGAACACTGAAGCTTTCTTT. Protein: CSALLGIQLNTEAFF. V is TRBV20-1 and J is TRBJ1-1; D remains unclear. The CDR3 runs 15 residues. V lost 5 bases, J lost 0 bases, and 16 bases lay in between. The germline V gene encodes CDR1 DFQATT and CDR2 SNEGSKA (reference sequence).

The chain combines TRBV20-1 with TRBJ2-7, with a weak D call TRBD2 (6 bases). Germline V gives CDR1 DFQATT, CDR2 SNEGSKA (reference sequence). Trimming removed 5 bases from V and 0 bases from J, with 11 bases in between. The CDR3 has 13 amino acids. CDR3 bases: TGCAGTGCTCGTCAGACTAGCTCCTACGAGCAGTACTTC. Amino acid sequence: CSARQTSSYEQYF.

The chain's CDR3 is CSASEGQVYGYTF. The CDR3 coding sequence is TGCAGTGCTAGCGAGGGGCAGGTCTATGGCTACACCTTC. This chain joins TRBV20-1 and TRBJ1-2; D might be TRBD1 (5 bases). The V end lost 3 bases, the J end lost 4 bases, and 12 bases lay between the germline ends. This CDR3 region has 13 residues. CDR1 and CDR2 (germline): DFQATT, SNEGSKA (reference sequence).